This T cell receptor beta chain originates from a study of response to subunit inactivated influenza vaccine. This clonotype was found a few times. What it recognizes is unknown. From the RT-PCR reads, TCRdb called clonotypes with MiXCR, one entry per CDR3 protein. The sample contains 400,000 to 550,000 distinct CDR3 sequences, 25% of which appear only once. Study-wide results and caveats: Few new T cells, the authors suggested, are recruited by each seasonal influenza vaccination.

The receptor was derived from a man aged 50 to 59 who received an inactivated influenza vaccine. The source material was CD4+ T cells sorted from PBMCs, sampled more than 4 days after vaccination.

CDR3 loop: CSARTRRPLYEQYF. The CDR3, as DNA: TGCAGTGCTAGAACGCGGAGGCCTCTATACGAGCAGTACTTC. The chain couples TRBV20-1 to TRBJ2-7; weak D call: TRBD2 (5 bases). Trimming pared 2 bases from V and 4 bases from J, leaving 15 bases between. The CDR3 totals 14 residues. CDR1 is DFQATT and CDR2 is SNEGSKA in the germline V gene (reference sequence).